Below are 25 T cell receptor beta chains sequenced from a single sample in a study of blood T cell repertoires in COVID-19. This table comes from immunoSEQ multiplex PCR, and its TCRdb copy is limited to in-frame clones, with some not included. The data contain about 210,000 clones, roughly 75% of them singletons. Sample: peripheral blood. These receptors all stem from a woman aged 65 to 85 with acute or convalescent COVID-19.

The genes are TRBV5-1 and TRBJ2-5; the match to TRBD2 covers 9 bases. Germline V gene data show CDR1 as SGHRS and CDR2 as YFSETQ. The V segment lost 3 bases and the J segment 9 bases; nucleotides outside the gene matches: 12. CDR3 length: 15 residues. DNA for the CDR3: TGCGCCAGCAGCTCTGCCAGCGGGGGGCCAGGGGCCCAGTACTTC. Translation: CASSSASGGPGAQYF.

J is TRBJ2-2 and V is TRBV6-2 or TRBV6-3; 10 bases line up with TRBD1. The germline gives CDR1 MNHEY, CDR2 SVGEGT. This CDR3 is built from 20 residues. V was clipped by 2 bases and J by 3 bases; unmatched bases: 15. The CDR3 DNA reads TGTGCCAGCAGTTACAGCACGACAGGGGGCTTTAGAGATTACACCGGGGAGCTGTTTTTT. Its protein is CASSYSTTGGFRDYTGELFF.

V and J are TRBV7-2 and TRBJ1-2; a possible D gene is TRBD1 (5 bases). The germline CDR1 and CDR2 sequences are SGHTA and FQGNSA. Trimming cost V 1 base and J 4 bases, with 10 bases left between them. CDR3 size: 14 residues. CDR3 amino acids: CASSLGGEGYGYTF. The CDR3 DNA sequence: TGTGCCAGCAGCTTAGGAGGGGAGGGCTATGGCTACACCTTC.

The chain joins TRBV10-3 to TRBJ2-5, with D perhaps TRBD2 (5 bases). The germline CDR1 and CDR2 sequences are ENHRY and SYGVKD. This CDR3 contains 12 residues. V gave up 11 bases and J gave up 6 bases, with 16 bases separating them. CDR3 loop: CACSGVGKTQYF. As DNA, the CDR3 is TGTGCCTGCTCCGGGGTGGGGAAGACCCAGTACTTC.

V usage is TRBV6-5 and J usage is TRBJ1-3; tentative D call: TRBD1 (6 bases). Deletions cut 8 bases from V and 0 bases from J, with 14 bases between. This CDR3 region has 15 residues. Germline loops: CDR1 MNHEY, CDR2 SVGAGI. CDR3 nucleotide sequence: TGTGCCAGCGGCAGGGGATCCTCCTCTGGAAACACCATATATTTT. Translated: CASGRGSSSGNTIYF.

In nucleotides, the CDR3 is TGCAGTGCTAGAGATTTAGACGAGCAGTACTTC. Its translation: CSARDLDEQYF. The V call is TRBV20-1, the J call TRBJ2-7; no reliable D call. V shed 0 bases and J shed 5 bases, with 5 bases lying between them. Germline values: CDR1 DFQATT, CDR2 SNEGSKA (reference sequence). The CDR3 spans 11 residues.

The chain has TRBV11-2 and TRBJ2-5; D ambiguous. Germline CDR1 reads SGHAT; CDR2 reads FQNNGV. The V gene lost 2 bases and the J gene lost 1 base, with 8 bases spanning the gap. The length of the CDR3 is 14 residues. The CDR3 DNA follows: TGTGCCAGCAGCTTACAGGTTGGCCAAGAGACCCAGTACTTC. Protein sequence: CASSLQVGQETQYF.

V and J are TRBV24-1 and TRBJ1-2; the D gene is possibly TRBD1 (5 bases). The germline V and J ends were trimmed by 5 bases and 0 bases, with 9 bases remaining between them. This CDR3 region has 14 residues. Germline loops: CDR1 KGHDR, CDR2 SFDVKD. CDR3 DNA: TGTGCCACCAGTGGTTCAGGGACTAACTATGGCTACACCTTC. It yields the protein CATSGSGTNYGYTF.

The chain joins TRBV7-3 to TRBJ2-1, with TRBD2 matching 9 bases. The CDR3 consists of 15 residues. The germline V gene encodes CDR1 SGHTA and CDR2 FQGTGA. The V and J ends lost 5 bases and 9 bases, in that order; junction bases with no gene match: 11. CDR3 bases: TGTGCCAGCAGCCGCCAGGGCGGGGGGGCCGGTGAGCAGTTCTTC. Translation: CASSRQGGGAGEQFF.

In this sample, this clone turned up once. This chain uses TRBV4-3 with TRBJ2-7; D is unresolved. The CDR3 consists of 14 residues. CDR1 is LGHNA and CDR2 is YSLEER in the germline V gene. Trimming shortened V by 0 bases and J by 6 bases, and 12 bases separated the two germline ends. This CDR3 is CASSQDLGYSEQYF. DNA for the CDR3: TGCGCCAGCAGCCAAGATCTGGGCTACAGCGAGCAGTACTTC.

This chain links TRBV19 with TRBJ1-5; D might be TRBD1 (5 bases). CDR1 is LNHDA and CDR2 is SQIVND in the germline V gene (reference sequence). The CDR3 length is 15 residues. The ends were cut back, 0 bases at V and 4 bases at J, with 10 bases in the middle. This chain's CDR3 is CASSIEGAENQPQHF. Here the CDR3 DNA reads TGTGCCAGTAGTATAGAAGGGGCCGAAAATCAGCCCCAGCATTTT.

This sequence joins TRBV10-1 and TRBJ2-7; 12 bases fit TRBD1. Germline trimming cut 5 bases from V and 5 bases from J; bases unmatched to any gene: 7. CDR1 and CDR2 from the germline V gene are WNHNN and SYGVQD (reference sequence). This CDR3 has 15 residues. The CDR3 DNA sequence: TGCGCCAGCAGTACCGGGACAGGGGGCTACAACGAGCAGTACTTC. Translated: CASSTGTGGYNEQYF.

The chain combines TRBV4-2 with TRBJ2-3; 9 positions agree with TRBD2. This CDR3 has 16 residues. In germline, CDR1 is LGHNA, CDR2 YNFKEQ. J was trimmed by 4 bases and V by 4 bases; bases with no gene match: 9. CDR3 bases: TGTGCCAGCAGCCTCTCGCGGGGGGGCGGGGCAGATACGCAGTATTTT. It translates to CASSLSRGGGADTQYF.

This clone was observed a few times. Other DNA variants within this sample encode the same CDR3. This chain uses TRBV19 with TRBJ2-2; weak D call: TRBD2 (5 bases). The germline CDR1 and CDR2 sequences are LNHDA and SQIVND (reference sequence). The germline V and J ends were trimmed by 7 bases and 3 bases, with 6 bases remaining between them. CDR3 length: 12 residues. DNA for the CDR3: TGTGCCAGTAACGGGGACACCGGGGAGCTGTTTTTT. The encoded protein is CASNGDTGELFF.

This chain links TRBV7-2 with TRBJ2-6; D unresolved. Germline CDR1 reads SGHTA; CDR2 reads FQGNSA. The CDR3 has 13 residues. Trimming shortened V by 5 bases and J by 4 bases, and 6 bases separated the two germline ends. The CDR3 nucleotides are TGTGCCAGCAGCCAACACGGGGCCAACGTCCTGACTTTC. It translates to CASSQHGANVLTF.

This chain uses TRBV10-1 with TRBJ2-2; 9 bases line up with TRBD1. Germline CDR1 reads WNHNN; CDR2 reads SYGVQD (reference sequence). The CDR3 totals 15 residues. The V and J ends lost 4 bases and 6 bases, in that order; junction bases with no gene match: 6. The CDR3 protein is CASSGPGQGAGELFF. The DNA of the CDR3 is TGCGCCAGCAGTGGACCGGGACAGGGAGCCGGGGAGCTGTTTTTT.

This rearrangement joins TRBV6-5 to TRBJ2-7, with 10 bases aligning to TRBD2. This CDR3 is 14 amino acids long. The germline V gene has CDR1 MNHEY and CDR2 SVGAGI. CDR3 in amino acids: CASRESGGATEQYV. In DNA form, the CDR3 reads TGTGCATCCCGGGAAAGCGGGGGGGCCACCGAGCAGTACGTC.

In this sample, this clone turned up once. The chain carries TRBV7-2 and TRBJ2-3; TRBD1 matches 7 bases. Unmatched junction bases numbered 9, after V lost 5 bases and J lost 1 base. CDR3 size: 16 residues. Germline-derived CDR1 and CDR2 are SGHTA and FQGNSA. The CDR3 DNA reads as TGTGCCAGCAGCAAGCAGACAGGGATAGGCACAGATACGCAGTATTTT. It encodes CASSKQTGIGTDTQYF.

This chain links TRBV11-2 with TRBJ2-7, with TRBD2 matching 11 bases. This CDR3 is 15 amino acids long. Unmatched junction bases numbered 8, after V lost 7 bases and J lost 3 bases. Germline loops: CDR1 SGHAT, CDR2 FQNNGV. CDR3 protein: CASKPSSGGFYEQYF. The CDR3 DNA reads as TGTGCCAGCAAACCCTCTAGCGGGGGGTTCTACGAGCAGTACTTC.

This clone was seen a few times. The chain joins TRBV9 to TRBJ1-5; TRBD1 might be the D (5 bases). The CDR3 is made up of 15 amino acids. Germline CDR1 is SGDLS and CDR2 is YYNGEE. V lost 2 bases and J 7 bases, leaving 16 bases between the germline ends. As DNA, the CDR3 is TGTGCCAGCAGCGTGCACGACAGAGTTGGGCAGCCCCAGCATTTT. Its translation: CASSVHDRVGQPQHF.

The CDR3 loop reads CASNYRGEDSPLHF. The CDR3 DNA sequence: TGTGCCAGTAATTACAGGGGCGAGGATTCACCCCTCCACTTT. This chain joins TRBV19 and TRBJ1-6, with 7 bases lining up with TRBD1. After removal of 7 bases from V and 8 bases from J, the junction contained 8 bases not matched to a gene. Germline CDR1 reads LNHDA; CDR2 reads SQIVND (reference sequence). This CDR3 comprises 14 residues.

This sequence joins TRBV11-3 and TRBJ2-1; 9 positions match TRBD2. This CDR3 has 15 amino acids. Germline V CDR1 and CDR2: SGHNT, YENEEA. The V and J ends lost 3 bases and 2 bases, in that order; junction bases with no gene match: 2. The CDR3, as DNA: TGTGCCAGCAGCTTCGGCGGGGGGGCCTACAATGAGCAGTTCTTC. Residues: CASSFGGGAYNEQFF.

The chain joins TRBV5-1 to TRBJ2-3; maybe TRBD2 (6 bases). V was cut by 8 bases and J by 4 bases, with 20 bases left in between. This CDR3 is 15 amino acids long. Germline V gene data show CDR1 as SGHRS and CDR2 as YFSETQ. CDR3 residues: CASLGGYGASDTQYF. The CDR3 DNA is TGCGCCAGTCTGGGGGGATATGGAGCGTCAGATACGCAGTATTTT.

The rearrangement joins TRBV6-2 or TRBV6-3 to TRBJ2-3, with 9 bases lining up with TRBD2. CDR1 and CDR2 from the germline V gene are MNHEY and SVGEGT. The ends lost 0 bases at V and 0 bases at J; junction bases unmatched: 10. This CDR3 spans 19 amino acids. CDR3 DNA sequence: TGTGCCAGCAGTTACTCGATAGGTCGGCTAGCGGGGAGCACAGATACGCAGTATTTT. It specifies CASSYSIGRLAGSTDTQYF.

The chain has TRBV5-4 and TRBJ1-1; D call uncertain. Deletions cut 0 bases from V and 5 bases from J, with 17 bases between. Germline lookup yields CDR1 SGHNT and CDR2 YYREEE (reference sequence). The CDR3 is made up of 16 amino acids. CDR3 nucleotide sequence: TGTGCCAGCAGCTTGGTTCCGGAGGTCGTCGTTACTGAAGCTTTCTTT. Protein sequence: CASSLVPEVVVTEAFF.